A selection of T cell receptor beta chains follows, all from one sample in a study of blood T cell repertoires in COVID-19. Clones were sequenced by immunoSEQ multiplex PCR, and TCRdb holds only the in-frame ones, with some missing. The table lists about 240,000 clones, 86% of them singletons. What was sequenced was peripheral blood. Receptors were obtained from a woman in her 30s who had recovered from COVID-19. The CDR3 runs from the conserved cysteine through the conserved F or W. D genes are given only for firm matches. Some rows have no size entry. The others give once, few or many, or a class for an expanded clone.

J gene,V gene,D gene,clone size,CDR3 length,CDR3 protein,CDR3 DNA
TRBJ1-2,TRBV7-2,.,.,12,CASSLQGRGYTF,TGTGCCAGCAGCCTACAGGGCCGTGGCTACACCTTC
TRBJ2-7,TRBV6-5,TRBD1,.,15,CASSTAWTGMYEQYF,TGTGCCAGCAGTACTGCTTGGACAGGGATGTACGAGCAGTACTTC
TRBJ2-5,TRBV9,TRBD2,.,14,CASSGQPGGETQYF,TGTGCCAGCAGCGGTCAACCCGGGGGGGAGACCCAGTACTTC
TRBJ1-2,TRBV5-1,TRBD1,.,13,CASSLDRAYGYTF,TGCGCCAGCAGCCTGGACAGGGCTTATGGCTACACCTTC
TRBJ2-7,TRBV7-9,TRBD1,.,13,CASSLGQQYEQYF,TGTGCCAGCAGCTTGGGACAGCAATACGAGCAGTACTTC
TRBJ2-7,TRBV7-9,TRBD1,.,15,CASSLAWTGVYEQYF,TGTGCCAGCAGCTTAGCTTGGACAGGGGTCTACGAGCAGTACTTC
TRBJ2-1,TRBV3-1/TRBV3-2,.,.,13,CASSQGETWEQFF,TGTGCCAGCAGCCAAGGAGAAACGTGGGAGCAGTTCTTC
TRBJ1-5,TRBV19,.,.,18,CASSSQPKAGRGVQPQHF,TGTGCCAGTAGTAGCCAACCCAAAGCGGGACGCGGCGTTCAGCCCCAGCATTTT
TRBJ1-1,TRBV6-4,.,.,13,CASSAAIDTEAFF,TGTGCCAGCAGCGCCGCCATAGACACTGAAGCTTTCTTT
TRBJ1-6,TRBV4-2,TRBD1,.,16,CASSQIGTGVRSPLHF,TGTGCCAGCAGCCAAATCGGCACAGGGGTCCGATCACCCCTCCACTTT
TRBJ1-1,TRBV6-2/TRBV6-3,.,.,13,CASSYNRPSEAFF,TGTGCCAGCAGTTACAACAGGCCGTCGGAAGCTTTCTTT
TRBJ2-1,TRBV4-1,TRBD2,.,15,CASSQATSGYNEQFF,TGCGCCAGCAGCCAAGCTACTAGCGGATACAATGAGCAGTTCTTC
TRBJ2-7,TRBV27,.,.,11,CASKVGYEQYF,TGTGCCAGCAAAGTCGGTTACGAGCAGTACTTC
TRBJ2-1,TRBV6-5,.,once,14,CASTRRGWANEQFF,TGTGCCAGCACGAGGAGGGGCTGGGCCAATGAGCAGTTCTTC
TRBJ2-2,TRBV7-9,TRBD1,.,15,CASSPTRGLAGELFF,TGTGCCAGCAGCCCGACCAGGGGGCTGGCCGGGGAGCTGTTTTTT
TRBJ1-3,TRBV5-5,.,.,16,CASSLMGGIPGNTIYF,TGTGCCAGCAGCTTGATGGGGGGGATTCCCGGAAACACCATATATTTT
TRBJ2-1,TRBV7-7,TRBD2,.,15,CASSYSGGPGNEQFF,TGTGCCAGCAGCTATAGCGGGGGGCCGGGGAATGAGCAGTTCTTC
TRBJ2-5,TRBV5-1,.,few,17,CASSSLHMTGRIETQYF,TGCGCCAGCAGCTCGCTCCACATGACAGGAAGAATAGAGACCCAGTACTTC
TRBJ1-5,TRBV12-5,.,.,14,CASAPVRGNQPQHF,TGTGCTAGTGCCCCCGTGAGGGGCAATCAGCCCCAGCATTTT
TRBJ1-1,TRBV6-5,.,.,13,CASSHEGSTEAFF,TGTGCCAGCAGCCACGAAGGGAGCACTGAAGCTTTCTTT
TRBJ1-5,TRBV2,.,.,14,CASSERTDDQPQHF,TGTGCCAGCAGTGAACGCACAGACGATCAGCCCCAGCATTTT
TRBJ2-2,TRBV9,TRBD2,once,19,CASSSPRASGGLNTGELFF,TGTGCCAGCAGCTCCCCGAGGGCTAGCGGGGGGTTGAACACCGGGGAGCTGTTTTTT